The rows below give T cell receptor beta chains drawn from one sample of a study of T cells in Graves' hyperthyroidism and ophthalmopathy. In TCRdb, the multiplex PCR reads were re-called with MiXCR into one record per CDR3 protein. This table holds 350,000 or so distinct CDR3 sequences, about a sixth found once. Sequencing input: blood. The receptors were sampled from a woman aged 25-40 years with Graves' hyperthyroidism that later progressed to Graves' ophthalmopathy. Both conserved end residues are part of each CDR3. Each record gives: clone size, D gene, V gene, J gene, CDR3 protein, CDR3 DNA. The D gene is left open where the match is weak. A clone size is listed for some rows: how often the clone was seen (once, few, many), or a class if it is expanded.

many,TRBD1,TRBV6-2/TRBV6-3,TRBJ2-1,CASRLTGGNEQFF,TGTGCCAGCAGACTGACAGGGGGCAATGAGCAGTTCTTC
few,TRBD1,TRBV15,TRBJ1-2,CATSRDQATGPGYTF,TGTGCCACCAGCAGAGATCAAGCGACAGGGCCGGGCTACACCTTC
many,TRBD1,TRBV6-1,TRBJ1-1,CASSYTARGGTEAFF,TGTGCCAGCAGTTATACGGCCAGGGGGGGCACTGAAGCTTTCTTT
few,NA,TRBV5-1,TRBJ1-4,CASSLALTGGINEKLFF,TGCGCCAGCAGCTTGGCCCTAACCGGAGGGATTAATGAAAAACTGTTTTTT
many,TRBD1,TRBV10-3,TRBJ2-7,CATRQGEGYEQYF,TGTGCCACCAGACAGGGAGAGGGGTACGAGCAGTACTTC
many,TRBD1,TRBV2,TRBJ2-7,CASVGQGEVEQYF,TGTGCCAGCGTGGGACAGGGGGAGGTCGAGCAGTACTTC
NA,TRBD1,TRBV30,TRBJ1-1,CAWKRGRAVTEAFF,TGTGCCTGGAAGAGGGGGCGAGCGGTCACTGAAGCTTTCTTT
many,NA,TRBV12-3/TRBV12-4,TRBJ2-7,CASSLGDAYEQYF,TGTGCCAGCAGTTTGGGGGACGCCTACGAGCAGTACTTC
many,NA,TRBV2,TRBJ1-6,CASSEGAPVLYNSPLHF,TGTGCCAGCAGTGAAGGGGCCCCGGTACTCTATAATTCACCCCTCCACTTT
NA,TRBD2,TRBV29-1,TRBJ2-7,CSVGLAGGAYEQYF,TGCAGCGTTGGACTAGCGGGAGGCGCCTACGAGCAGTACTTC
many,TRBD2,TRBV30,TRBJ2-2,CAWSTGGEWTGELFF,TGTGCCTGGAGTACCGGGGGGGAATGGACCGGGGAGCTGTTTTTT
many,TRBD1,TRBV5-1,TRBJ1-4,CASSLEDRMNEKLFF,TGCGCCAGCAGCTTGGAGGACAGGATGAATGAAAAACTGTTTTTT
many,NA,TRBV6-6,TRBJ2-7,CASSYENYEQYF,TGTGCCAGCAGTTACGAGAACTACGAGCAGTACTTC
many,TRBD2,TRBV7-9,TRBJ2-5,CASSLPPLAGGEETQYF,TGTGCCAGCAGCTTACCGCCCCTAGCGGGGGGAGAGGAGACCCAGTACTTC